Below are 27 T cell receptor beta chains sequenced from a single sample in a study of cytomegalovirus exposure and HLA in healthy donors. 13 Jbeta primers and 60 Vbeta primers were used for the PCR. TCRdb's table, derived via immunoSEQ multiplex PCR, lists solely in-frame clones and lacks some. Of 150,000 to 160,000 clones in the sample, 80% were seen once. The sequenced sample was PBMCs. These receptors were collected from a woman aged 40 to 55 in good health and CMV-seropositive.

The rearrangement links TRBV27 to TRBJ1-6; a possible D gene is TRBD1 (6 bases). The CDR3 has 14 residues. The ends were cut back, 4 bases at V and 8 bases at J, with 12 bases in the middle. Germline loops: CDR1 MNHEY, CDR2 SMNVEV (reference sequence). CDR3: CASSSTGLHSPLHF. The DNA for the CDR3 is TGTGCCAGCAGTTCAACAGGGTTACATTCACCCCTCCACTTT.

The chain couples TRBV4-1 to TRBJ2-7, with 8 bases fitting TRBD2. Trimming at V came to 0 bases and at J to 3 bases, leaving 13 bases not matched to a gene. Germline V gene data show CDR1 as MGHRA and CDR2 as YSYEKL. CDR3 length: 18 residues. CDR3 loop: CASSQEPAGVVGDYEQYF. In DNA, the CDR3 is TGCGCCAGCAGCCAAGAGCCAGCGGGAGTAGTGGGGGACTACGAGCAGTACTTC.

This clone was detected only once. Written as DNA, the CDR3 is TGTGCCAGCAGTCACAGGGATAACACTGAAGCTTTCTTT. Its protein product is CASSHRDNTEAFF. The chain joins TRBV6-5 to TRBJ1-1; possible D gene TRBD1, 6 bases. The germline V gene encodes CDR1 MNHEY and CDR2 SVGAGI. With 5 bases removed from V and 2 bases from J, the gap between germline ends came to 9 bases. The CDR3 is made up of 13 amino acids.

This chain joins TRBV6-1 and TRBJ1-5; D possibly corresponds to TRBD1 (6 bases). The V and J ends lost 2 bases and 5 bases respectively, with 13 bases between them. The length of the CDR3 is 15 residues. Per the germline V gene, CDR1 is MNHNS and CDR2 is SASEGT. CDR3 in amino acids: CASSESRGVYQPQHF. The CDR3 nucleotides are TGTGCCAGCAGTGAATCCAGGGGAGTCTATCAGCCCCAGCATTTT.

The rearrangement joins TRBV7-9 to TRBJ1-5, with D uncertain. The V gene lost 2 bases and the J gene lost 6 bases, with 8 bases spanning the gap. This CDR3 is built from 13 residues. From germline, CDR1 is SEHNR and CDR2 FQNEAQ (reference sequence). In DNA form, the CDR3 reads TGTGCCAGCAGCTTAAACACCGCTCAGCCCCAGCATTTT. This sequence encodes CASSLNTAQPQHF. The full variable domain, with the rest looked up from reference TRBV7-9 and TRBJ1-5, is DTGVSQNPRHKITKRGQNVTFRCDPISEHNRLYWYRQTLGQGPEFLTYFQNEAQLEKSRLLSDRFSAERPKGSFSTLEIQRTEQGDSAMYLCASSLNTAQPQHFGDGTRLSIL.

This rearrangement joins TRBV19 to TRBJ2-7, with 10 bases identical to TRBD2. V lost 2 bases and J lost 5; bases outside the gene matches: 3. The CDR3 is 14 amino acids. The V gene's germline CDR1 is LNHDA and CDR2 SQIVND (reference sequence). CDR3 amino acids: CASSILAGANEQYF. The CDR3 bases are TGTGCCAGTAGTATACTAGCGGGAGCTAACGAGCAGTACTTC.

This rearrangement joins TRBV7-3 to TRBJ2-2; D possibly corresponds to TRBD2 (5 bases). Germline CDR1 reads SGHTA; CDR2 reads FQGTGA. Trimming removed 5 bases at V and 5 bases at J, with 9 bases between. CDR3 length equals 13 residues. CDR3 coding DNA: TGTGCCAGCAGCCCACGGGAAACCGGGGAGCTGTTTTTT. Translation gives CASSPRETGELFF.

The rearrangement joins TRBV10-3 to TRBJ1-2, with 7 nucleotides matching TRBD1. The CDR3 spans 13 residues. Germline CDR1 reads ENHRY; CDR2 reads SYGVKD. The V and J ends lost 3 bases and 3 bases, in that order; junction bases with no gene match: 1. CDR3 sequence: CAISEGQDYGYTF. For the CDR3, the DNA is TGTGCCATCAGTGAAGGACAGGACTATGGCTACACCTTC.

Only a few counts were recorded for this clone. CDR3 DNA sequence: TGTGCCAGCAGAAGAGGTGACGGGGAAAAACTGTTTTTT. Protein product: CASRRGDGEKLFF. V is TRBV7-9 and J is TRBJ1-4; unclear D gene. CDR1 is SEHNR and CDR2 is FQNEAQ in the germline V gene (reference sequence). The V end lost 6 bases, the J end lost 8 bases, and 13 bases lay between the germline ends. This CDR3 spans 13 amino acids. Full variable domain (missing parts from reference TRBV7-9 and TRBJ1-4): DTGVSQNPRHKITKRGQNVTFRCDPISEHNRLYWYRQTLGQGPEFLTYFQNEAQLEKSRLLSDRFSAERPKGSFSTLEIQRTEQGDSAMYLCASRRGDGEKLFFGSGTQLSVL.

The chain joins TRBV6-6 to TRBJ2-3, with 7 bases aligning to TRBD2. The CDR3 length is 14 residues. Germline V gene lookup returns CDR1 MNHNY and CDR2 SVGAGI (reference sequence). V was clipped by 6 bases and J by 3 bases; unmatched bases: 6. CDR3 region: CASRERDGTDTQYF. CDR3 nucleotides: TGTGCCAGCAGAGAGCGGGATGGGACAGATACGCAGTATTTT.

The J gene is TRBJ1-1, the V gene TRBV6-6; 8 nucleotides agree with TRBD1. The V gene's germline CDR1 is MNHNY and CDR2 SVGAGI (reference sequence). The CDR3 is 15 amino acids. The V gene end was trimmed by 5 bases and the J gene end by 1 base; junction bases not matched to a gene: 6. The CDR3: CASSQTDRANTEAFF. In DNA form, the CDR3 reads TGTGCCAGCAGTCAAACGGACAGGGCGAACACTGAAGCTTTCTTT.

This clone was seen only a few times. The gene calls are TRBV6-4 and TRBJ2-1; 11 bases fit TRBD2. The CDR3 totals 15 residues. The ends lost 5 bases at V and 6 bases at J; junction bases unmatched: 6. In germline, CDR1 is MRHNA, CDR2 SNTAGT. Here the CDR3 reads CASSTLAGGPNEQFF. The CDR3 DNA follows: TGTGCCAGCAGTACCTTAGCGGGAGGGCCCAATGAGCAGTTCTTC.

This chain joins TRBV27 and TRBJ2-3; D is unclear. V was pared by 2 bases and J by 5 bases, with 5 bases between. In germline, CDR1 is MNHEY, CDR2 SMNVEV (reference sequence). The CDR3 is 12 residues long. The chain's CDR3 is CASSLGRDTQYF. CDR3 DNA: TGTGCCAGCAGTTTAGGCCGAGATACGCAGTATTTT.

The count of this clone is one. The chain is built from TRBV5-1 and TRBJ2-2, with D tentatively TRBD2 (7 bases). Germline V gene lookup returns CDR1 SGHRS and CDR2 YFSETQ. This CDR3 has 17 amino acids. The ends were cut back, 4 bases at V and 1 base at J, with 17 bases in the middle. DNA of the CDR3: TGCGCCAGCAGCCCCGTGGGGGGGGCGCGGAACACCGGGGAGCTGTTTTTT. Protein: CASSPVGGARNTGELFF.

This clone was seen just once. The rearrangement uses TRBV4-2 and TRBJ2-7, with a weak D call TRBD2 (5 bases). The CDR3 length is 16 residues. The V gene's germline CDR1 is LGHNA and CDR2 YNFKEQ. Between the trimmed V and J ends, which lost 3 bases and 3 bases, there was a span of 18 bases. CDR3 nucleotide sequence: TGTGCCAGCAGCCAGTTCAAGGGAGTCTCCCTCTACGAGCAGTACTTC. The encoded protein is CASSQFKGVSLYEQYF.

There are a few counts of this clone. This rearrangement joins TRBV2 to TRBJ2-1, with 11 bases lining up with TRBD2. J lost 0 bases, V lost 5 bases, and 9 bases had no gene match. CDR1 is SNHLY, CDR2 FYNNEI, per germline. The CDR3 totals 18 residues. CDR3 loop: CASSPSSGRLSSYNEQFF. The CDR3 DNA reads as TGTGCCAGCAGTCCCTCTAGCGGGAGGTTGAGCTCCTACAATGAGCAGTTCTTC.

The chain is built from TRBV5-1 and TRBJ2-2, with D unclear. Looked up from germline, CDR1 is SGHRS and CDR2 is YFSETQ. The V gene lost 0 bases and the J gene lost 1 base, with 7 bases spanning the gap. The CDR3 runs 15 residues. The DNA of the CDR3 is TGCGCCAGCAGCTTGGAGGCAGGGAACACCGGGGAGCTGTTTTTT. Protein sequence: CASSLEAGNTGELFF.

The chain joins TRBV10-1 to TRBJ2-7; TRBD2 agrees at 10 bases. CDR3 length: 14 residues. J gave up 6 bases and V 4 bases, and 6 bases lay outside the gene matches. In germline, CDR1 is WNHNN, CDR2 SYGVQD (reference sequence). The CDR3 sequence: CASSVKREGPEQYF. Written as DNA, the CDR3 is TGCGCCAGCAGTGTCAAGCGGGAGGGCCCCGAGCAGTACTTC.

V gene TRBV11-2 combines with J gene TRBJ1-1; D call uncertain. Trimming removed 1 base at V and 3 bases at J, with 12 bases between. The V gene's germline CDR1 is SGHAT and CDR2 FQNNGV. This CDR3 is built from 15 residues. The CDR3 nucleotides read TGTGCCAGCAGCTTAGGCGGGTCGGTAGACACTGAAGCTTTCTTT. This sequence encodes CASSLGGSVDTEAFF.

This clone was recorded once. The J gene is TRBJ1-5, the V gene TRBV19, with D maybe TRBD1 (5 bases). This CDR3 has 15 amino acids. Per germline, CDR1 LNHDA and CDR2 SQIVND (reference sequence). The ends were cut back, 0 bases at V and 11 bases at J, with 17 bases in the middle. CDR3 in amino acids: CASSIEDSRSMSQHF. DNA for the CDR3: TGTGCCAGTAGTATAGAAGACAGCCGTAGCATGTCCCAGCATTTT.

In this sample, this clone turned up a few times. The V call is TRBV30, the J call TRBJ1-1; 10 bases line up with TRBD1. The CDR3 extends over 14 amino acids. V dropped 1 base and J dropped 4; count of bases not matched to a gene: 3. Germline-derived CDR1 and CDR2 are GTSNPN and SVGIG (reference sequence). CDR3 DNA sequence: TGTGCCTGGAGTGGACGACAGGGGGCCACTGAAGCTTTCTTT. It encodes CAWSGRQGATEAFF. Using reference TRBV30 and TRBJ1-1 for the parts outside the CDR3, the full variable domain is SQTIHQWPATLVQPVGSPLSLECTVEGTSNPNLYWYRQAAGRGLQLLFYSVGIGQISSEVPQNLSASRPQDRQFILSSKKLLLSDSGFYLCAWSGRQGATEAFFGQGTRLTVV.

This clone was counted at least ten times. The V call is TRBV7-8, the J call TRBJ2-1, with 7 bases matching TRBD2. The CDR3 is made up of 14 amino acids. V gave up 2 bases and J gave up 6 bases; unmatched junction bases: 4. In germline, CDR1 is SGHVS, CDR2 FQNEAQ. The CDR3 DNA sequence: TGTGCCAGCAGCTTAATCGGGAGGTCCAATGAGCAGTTCTTC. This translates into CASSLIGRSNEQFF.

The chain links TRBV5-1 to TRBJ2-3; 7 nucleotides align to TRBD1. There are 14 residues in the CDR3. CDR1 and CDR2 from the germline V gene are SGHRS and YFSETQ. V gave up 9 bases and J gave up 3 bases; unmatched junction bases: 10. CDR3 sequence: CATRQGVGTDTQYF. Written as DNA, the CDR3 is TGCGCCACCCGACAGGGAGTTGGAACAGATACGCAGTATTTT.

This clone has only a few counts. This chain uses TRBV5-4 with TRBJ1-1; no definite D call. V lost 5 bases and J lost 8, with 10 bases in between. The CDR3 runs to 11 residues. Looked up from germline, CDR1 is SGHNT and CDR2 is YYREEE (reference sequence). The CDR3 reads CASSSSLEAFF. The CDR3 DNA is TGTGCCAGCAGTTCGAGCTTGGAAGCTTTCTTT.

The chain employs TRBV12-5 and TRBJ1-2; unclear D gene. The V end lost 5 bases, the J end lost 6 bases, and 13 bases lay between the germline ends. Per the germline V gene, CDR1 is LGHNT and CDR2 is FRNRAP. The CDR3 consists of 13 residues. CDR3 amino acids: CASGPLGGNGYTF. The CDR3, as DNA: TGTGCTAGTGGTCCACTGGGAGGGAATGGCTACACCTTC.

The chain links TRBV19 to TRBJ2-4; D ambiguous. The CDR3 length is 20 residues. Germline loops: CDR1 LNHDA, CDR2 SQIVND (reference sequence). Trimming cost V 3 bases and J 0 bases, with 24 bases left between them. CDR3: CASSINPVRERSLAKNIQYF. CDR3 nucleotide sequence: TGTGCCAGTAGTATCAATCCGGTCCGCGAGAGGAGCCTAGCCAAAAACATTCAGTACTTC.

This chain connects TRBV2 to TRBJ2-1; 10 bases are shared with TRBD2. The germline V gene has CDR1 SNHLY and CDR2 FYNNEI. The CDR3 extends over 13 amino acids. The V and J ends lost 5 bases and 7 bases, in that order; junction bases with no gene match: 2. CDR3 amino acids: CASSLAGVNEQFF. The CDR3 DNA reads as TGTGCCAGCAGTCTAGCGGGAGTTAATGAGCAGTTCTTC.